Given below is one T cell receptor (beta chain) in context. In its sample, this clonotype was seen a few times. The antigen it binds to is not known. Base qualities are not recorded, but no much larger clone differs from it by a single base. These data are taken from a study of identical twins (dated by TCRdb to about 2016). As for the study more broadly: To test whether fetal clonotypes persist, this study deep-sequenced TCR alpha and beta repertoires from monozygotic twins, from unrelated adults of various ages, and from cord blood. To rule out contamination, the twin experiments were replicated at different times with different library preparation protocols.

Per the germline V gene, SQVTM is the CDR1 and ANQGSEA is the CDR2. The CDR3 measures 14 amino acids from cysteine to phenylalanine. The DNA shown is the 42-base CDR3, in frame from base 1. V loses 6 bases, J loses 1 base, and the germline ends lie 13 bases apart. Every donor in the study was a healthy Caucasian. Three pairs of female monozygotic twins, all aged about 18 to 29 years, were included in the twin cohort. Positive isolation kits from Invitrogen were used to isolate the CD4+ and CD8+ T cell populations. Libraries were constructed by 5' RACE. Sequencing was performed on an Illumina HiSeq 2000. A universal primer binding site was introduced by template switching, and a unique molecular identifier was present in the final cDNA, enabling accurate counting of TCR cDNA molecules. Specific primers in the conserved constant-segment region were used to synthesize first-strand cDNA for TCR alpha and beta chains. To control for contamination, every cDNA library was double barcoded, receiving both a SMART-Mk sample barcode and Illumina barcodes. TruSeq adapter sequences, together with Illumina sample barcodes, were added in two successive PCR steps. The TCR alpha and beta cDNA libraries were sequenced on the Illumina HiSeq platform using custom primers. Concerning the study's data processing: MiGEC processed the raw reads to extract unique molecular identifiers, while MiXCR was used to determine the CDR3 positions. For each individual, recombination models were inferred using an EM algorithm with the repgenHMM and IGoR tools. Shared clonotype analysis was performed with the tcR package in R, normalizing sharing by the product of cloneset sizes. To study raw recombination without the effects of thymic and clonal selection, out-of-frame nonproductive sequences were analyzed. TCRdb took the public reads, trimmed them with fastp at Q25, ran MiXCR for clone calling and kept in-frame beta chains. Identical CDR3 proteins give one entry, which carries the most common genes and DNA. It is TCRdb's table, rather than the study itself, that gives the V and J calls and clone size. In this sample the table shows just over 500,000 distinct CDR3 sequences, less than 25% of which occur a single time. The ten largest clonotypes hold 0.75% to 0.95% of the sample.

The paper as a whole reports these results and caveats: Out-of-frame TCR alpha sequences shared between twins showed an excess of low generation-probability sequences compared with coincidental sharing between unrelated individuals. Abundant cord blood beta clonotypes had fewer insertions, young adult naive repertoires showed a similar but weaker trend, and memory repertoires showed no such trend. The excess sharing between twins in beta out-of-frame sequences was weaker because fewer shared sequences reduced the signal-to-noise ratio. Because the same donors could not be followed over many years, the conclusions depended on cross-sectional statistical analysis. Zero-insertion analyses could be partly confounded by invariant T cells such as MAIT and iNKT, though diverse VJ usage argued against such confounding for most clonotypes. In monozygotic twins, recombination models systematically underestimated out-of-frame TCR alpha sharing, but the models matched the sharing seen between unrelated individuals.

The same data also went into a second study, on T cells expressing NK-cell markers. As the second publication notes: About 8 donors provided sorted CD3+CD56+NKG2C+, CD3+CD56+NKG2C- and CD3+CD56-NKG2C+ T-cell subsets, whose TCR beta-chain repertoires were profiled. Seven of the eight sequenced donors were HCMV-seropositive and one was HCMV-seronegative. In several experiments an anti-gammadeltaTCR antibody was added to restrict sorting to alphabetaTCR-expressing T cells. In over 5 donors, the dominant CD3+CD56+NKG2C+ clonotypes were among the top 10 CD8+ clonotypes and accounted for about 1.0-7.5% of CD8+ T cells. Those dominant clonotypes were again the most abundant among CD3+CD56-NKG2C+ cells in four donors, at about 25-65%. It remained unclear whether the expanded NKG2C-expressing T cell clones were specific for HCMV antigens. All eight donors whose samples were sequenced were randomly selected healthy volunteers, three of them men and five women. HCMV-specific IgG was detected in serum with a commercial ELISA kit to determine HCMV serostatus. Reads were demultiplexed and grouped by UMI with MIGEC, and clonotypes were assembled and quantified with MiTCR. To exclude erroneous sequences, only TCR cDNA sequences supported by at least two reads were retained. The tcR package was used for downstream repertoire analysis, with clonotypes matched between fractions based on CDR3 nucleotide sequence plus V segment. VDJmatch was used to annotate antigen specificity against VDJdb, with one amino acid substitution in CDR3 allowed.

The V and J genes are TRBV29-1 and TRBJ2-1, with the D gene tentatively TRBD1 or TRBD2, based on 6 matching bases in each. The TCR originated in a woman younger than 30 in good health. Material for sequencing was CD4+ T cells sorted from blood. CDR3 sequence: CSVGGLESYNEQFF. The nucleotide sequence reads TGCAGCGTAGGGGGGCTAGAATCCTACAATGAGCAGTTCTTC.